The present T cell receptor (beta chain) was sequenced within a study of T cells after posttransplantation cyclophosphamide. Broader study findings: Tissue-infiltrating T cells from skin or gut overlapped little with blood T cells.

About this clone itself: What it recognizes is unknown.

The trim removed 6 bases at V and 1 base at J, leaving 5 bases unmatched. CDR1 is LNHNV, CDR2 YYDKDF, per germline (reference sequence). The CDR3 is made up of 14 amino acids. The repertoire was sequenced with immunoSEQ multiplex PCR; TCRdb's copy has only in-frame clones and lacks some. The table includes 10,000 to 13,000 clones, roughly 86% detected once. Busulfan-fludarabine conditioning, marrow transplant, and cyclophosphamide on days +3 and +4 were administered. The V and J genes are TRBV15 and TRBJ1-1, with 7 bases aligning to TRBD1. The source is a male patient in his thirties who received an allogeneic stem cell transplant from a related donor, was CMV-positive, and had acute GVHD only. The T cells may come from the graft donor. The specimen was CD4+ T cells sorted from PBMCs, collected after allogeneic stem cell transplant with posttransplant cyclophosphamide. The CDR3 region is CATSRDSGNTEAFF. As DNA, the CDR3 is TGTGCCACCAGTCGGGACAGCGGGAACACTGAAGCTTTCTTT.